The 21 T cell receptor beta chains below all came from one sample that was sequenced in a study of blood T cell repertoires in COVID-19. The protocol was immunoSEQ multiplex PCR, while the TCRdb copy is restricted to in-frame clones and leaves out a portion. The sample has under 90,000 clones; more than 75% are singletons. Sequences were obtained from peripheral blood. The receptors were gathered from a human donor in a cohort sampled during active COVID-19.

This clone was observed a handful of times. This chain links TRBV28 with TRBJ1-6; 7 bases map to TRBD1. J lost 5 bases, V lost 6 bases, and 7 bases had no gene match. Germline V gives CDR1 MDHEN, CDR2 SYDVKM. The CDR3 has 15 residues. Written as DNA, the CDR3 is TGTGCCAGCAGCCCACAGGGGCCCGATAATTCACCCCTCCACTTT. Amino acid sequence: CASSPQGPDNSPLHF.

The V gene is TRBV2, the J gene TRBJ2-5; 7 positions agree with TRBD2. The J segment lost 5 bases and the V segment lost 10 bases, leaving 4 bases of the junction unmatched. This CDR3 has 11 amino acids. Germline lookup yields CDR1 SNHLY and CDR2 FYNNEI. CDR3 amino acids: CATLGGETQYF. DNA for the CDR3: TGTGCCACCTTGGGGGGGGAGACCCAGTACTTC.

This clone showed up just a few times. The rearrangement joins TRBV9 to TRBJ1-2; the match to TRBD1 covers 7 bases. The germline V gene encodes CDR1 SGDLS and CDR2 YYNGEE. Unmatched junction bases numbered 4, after V lost 4 bases and J lost 4 bases. This CDR3 contains 13 residues. CDR3 sequence reads: CASSPQGGYGYTF. CDR3 nucleotides: TGTGCCAGCAGCCCTCAGGGGGGCTATGGCTACACCTTC. Full variable domain (outside the CDR3, taken from reference TRBV9 and TRBJ1-2): DSGVTQTPKHLITATGQRVTLRCSPRSGDLSVYWYQQSLDQGLQFLIQYYNGEERAKGNILERFSAQQFPDLHSELNLSSLELGDSALYFCASSPQGGYGYTFGSGTRLTVV.

The chain joins TRBV27 to TRBJ1-5; D is uncertain. The CDR3 sequence is 15 residues long. V lost 3 bases, J lost 0 bases, and 9 bases lay in between. Germline CDR1 reads MNHEY; CDR2 reads SMNVEV (reference sequence). CDR3 DNA sequence: TGTGCCAGCAGTTTTCGGGAGAATAGCAATCAGCCCCAGCATTTT. This translates into CASSFRENSNQPQHF.

This chain links TRBV6-6 with TRBJ2-7, with 7 bases aligning to TRBD2. With V trimmed by 2 bases and J by 9 bases, 4 bases remained unmatched. From germline, CDR1 is MNHNY and CDR2 SVGAGI (reference sequence). The CDR3 has 12 amino acids. The CDR3 DNA reads as TGTGCCAGCAGTTACGGGGAGGGAGGGCAGTACTTC. Translation: CASSYGEGGQYF.

The chain joins TRBV7-2 to TRBJ2-5; 7 bases align to TRBD2. V trimming: 1 base; J trimming: 5 bases; junction bases outside the gene matches: 13. CDR3 size: 17 residues. Germline CDR1 is SGHTA and CDR2 is FQGNSA. CDR3 sequence reads: CASSLGRGEGSEETQYF. CDR3 nucleotide sequence: TGTGCCAGCAGCTTAGGACGGGGGGAGGGGAGCGAGGAGACCCAGTACTTC.

The chain uses TRBV28 and TRBJ2-1; tentative D call: TRBD2 (7 bases). Trimming removed 2 bases from V and 14 bases from J, with 22 bases in between. Per germline, CDR1 MDHEN and CDR2 SYDVKM. The CDR3 covers 15 residues. The CDR3 reads CASSLGGARSRRKFF. For the CDR3, the DNA is TGTGCCAGCAGTTTAGGGGGGGCGCGGTCCCGTCGGAAGTTCTTC. The variable domain in full, with the rest retrieved from reference TRBV28 and TRBJ2-1, is DVKVTQSSRYLVKRTGEKVFLECVQDMDHENMFWYRQDPGLGLRLIYFSYDVKMKEKGDIPEGYSVSREKKERFSLILESASTNQTSMYLCASSLGGARSRRKFFGPGTRLTVL.

This chain uses TRBV13 with TRBJ1-3; D gene uncertain. The V end lost 6 bases, the J end lost 9 bases, and 9 bases lay between the germline ends. Germline lookup yields CDR1 PRHDT and CDR2 FYEKMQ (reference sequence). The CDR3 has 11 residues. Here the CDR3 reads CASSSPGTIYF. The CDR3 region has the DNA TGTGCCAGCAGTTCCCCCGGCACCATATATTTT.

The chain couples TRBV29-1 to TRBJ2-3, with 7 bases that match TRBD1. The length of the CDR3 is 12 residues. With 7 bases clipped from V and 5 bases from J, the junction kept 6 bases outside the gene matches. CDR1 and CDR2 from the germline V gene are SQVTM and ANQGSEA. The CDR3 sequence: CSGTGARDTQYF. Written as DNA, the CDR3 is TGCAGCGGAACAGGGGCGCGAGATACGCAGTATTTT.

The chain has TRBV6-5 and TRBJ1-2; TRBD1 matches 8 bases. CDR3 size: 15 residues. Germline lookup yields CDR1 MNHEY and CDR2 SVGAGI. V lost 5 bases and J lost 7; bases outside the gene matches: 12. The CDR3 region has the DNA TGTGCCAGCAGTCGGGGACAGGTCCAGGGGAGTGGCTACACCTTC. Encoded protein: CASSRGQVQGSGYTF.

The chain uses TRBV4-3 and TRBJ2-1; 7 nucleotides agree with TRBD2. CDR3 length: 18 residues. The V gene's germline CDR1 is LGHNA and CDR2 YSLEER. Losses at the gene ends were 4 bases for V and 0 bases for J; bases not matched to a gene: 12. CDR3 bases: TGCGCCAGCAGCCGAGAAAACCCCGGGGGGAGCTCCTACAATGAGCAGTTCTTC. Translated, it gives CASSRENPGGSSYNEQFF.

The chain joins TRBV6-2 or TRBV6-3 to TRBJ2-7; a weak D match, TRBD1 (5 bases). From germline, CDR1 is MNHEY and CDR2 SVGEGT. Trimming shortened V by 5 bases and J by 1 base, and 6 bases separated the two germline ends. The CDR3 is 12 residues long. The CDR3 region is CASSDSSYEQYV. Here the CDR3 DNA reads TGTGCCAGCAGTGACAGTTCCTACGAGCAGTACGTC.

The genes are TRBV7-9 and TRBJ1-3; D is unclear. The length of the CDR3 is 16 residues. Germline CDR1 is SEHNR and CDR2 is FQNEAQ (reference sequence). V lost 5 bases and J lost 2, with 16 bases in between. The CDR3 nucleotides read TGTGCCAGCAGCCCCCGGGGATGGAGGACTGGAAACACCATATATTTT. Protein product: CASSPRGWRTGNTIYF.

The chain combines TRBV5-5 with TRBJ2-7; no reliable D call. V lost 1 base, J lost 3 bases, and 8 bases lay in between. This CDR3 has 13 residues. Germline V gives CDR1 SGHKS, CDR2 YYEKEE (reference sequence). For the CDR3, the DNA is TGTGCCAGCAGCTTGAGTCCGGGCTACGAGCAGTACGTC. Protein product: CASSLSPGYEQYV.

This clone was picked up one time. The V and J genes are TRBV5-1 and TRBJ1-4; D may be TRBD1 (5 bases). Germline V gives CDR1 SGHRS, CDR2 YFSETQ. V lost 4 bases and J 7 bases, leaving 11 bases between the germline ends. The CDR3 length is 13 residues. The DNA for the CDR3 is TGCGCCAGCAGCGTCAGGGCGTCTGAAAAACTGTTTTTT. Amino acid sequence: CASSVRASEKLFF.

V gene TRBV19 combines with J gene TRBJ1-5; 8 bases line up with TRBD1. Germline lookup yields CDR1 LNHDA and CDR2 SQIVND (reference sequence). The junction had 7 bases not matched to a gene; V was cut back by 5 bases and J by 7 bases. The CDR3 loop spans 14 amino acids. The chain's CDR3 is CASSPQGAQQPQHF. The CDR3 coding sequence is TGTGCCAGTAGTCCGCAGGGGGCCCAACAGCCCCAGCATTTT.

V gene TRBV24-1 combines with J gene TRBJ2-3; 10 bases are a match to TRBD2. This CDR3 contains 16 residues. Germline CDR1 KGHDR, CDR2 SFDVKD. With 4 bases clipped from V and 6 bases from J, the junction kept 9 bases outside the gene matches. DNA of the CDR3: TGTGCCACCAGTGACGCTGGACTAGCGGCAGGGGATACGCAGTATTTT. As protein: CATSDAGLAAGDTQYF.

The chain has TRBV24-1 and TRBJ2-7; D gene uncertain. The V gene's germline CDR1 is KGHDR and CDR2 SFDVKD. Trimming removed 2 bases from V and 4 bases from J, with 11 bases in between. The length of the CDR3 is 14 residues. The CDR3: CATSDSDGGYEQYF. In DNA, the CDR3 is TGTGCCACCAGTGATTCTGACGGCGGATACGAGCAGTACTTC.

The chain combines TRBV27 with TRBJ1-3; TRBD1 matches at 7 bases. V dropped 4 bases and J dropped 2; count of bases not matched to a gene: 2. This CDR3 has 14 residues. Germline V CDR1 and CDR2: MNHEY, SMNVEV (reference sequence). For the CDR3, the DNA is TGTGCCAGCAGTTACAGGGGAGCTGGAAACACCATATATTTT. This codes for CASSYRGAGNTIYF.

This sequence joins TRBV7-9 and TRBJ2-1; TRBD2 matches 8 bases. CDR1 is SEHNR and CDR2 is FQNEAQ in the germline V gene (reference sequence). The CDR3 runs 19 residues. The trim removed 3 bases at V and 3 bases at J, leaving 16 bases unmatched. The CDR3: CASSFPGGGPFLNYNEQFF. The CDR3, as DNA: TGTGCCAGCAGCTTCCCGGGCGGGGGGCCCTTTCTTAACTACAATGAGCAGTTCTTC.

The chain links TRBV24-1 to TRBJ1-2, with D possibly matching TRBD1 (6 bases). This CDR3 has 12 amino acids. V lost 7 bases and J lost 4, with 9 bases in between. The germline V gene has CDR1 KGHDR and CDR2 SFDVKD. The CDR3 DNA is TGTGCCACCAGCGGACAGCGCTATGGCTACACCTTC. This translates into CATSGQRYGYTF.